This T cell receptor (beta chain) stems from a study of blood T cell repertoires in COVID-19 (dated by TCRdb to the early 2020s). As for the study more broadly: Samples covering the acute and convalescent phases of COVID-19 were provided by collaborators in the United States, Italy and Spain. The dataset comprised deeply sampled blood TCRbeta repertoires from subjects exposed to, actively infected with, or recovered from COVID-19. A de-identified subject ID, COVID-19 status, age in years and sex were almost always included in the sample metadata. Where available, HLA class I and class II types were obtained from metadata supplied by the sample provider rather than from assay-based typing. The prospective study material was composed of cDNA or gDNA derived from T cells, B-cell-depleted T cells, or PBMCs. The repertoires were released in a freely available public database intended as a resource for research on the immune response to SARS-CoV-2. The samples were drawn from two sources: the first 160 participants of the ongoing ImmuneRACE study, and about 1,300 subjects contributed by 6 global collaborators. The study at large found these results: Clinical and demographic metadata were provided uncurated, with the amount varying by source and participant.

Based on the germline V gene, the CDR1 and CDR2 sequences are SGHTA and FQGTGA. The CDR3 runs 15 residues from the cysteine to the phenylalanine. Only the CDR3 portion is preserved as DNA: 45 bases, with reading frame beginning at the first base. The junction carries 15 bases between V and J, which are trimmed by 2 bases and 5 bases respectively. Notes on this clone: What antigen it recognizes has not been identified. The record has no base qualities; no much larger clone is one base away.

The immunoSEQ Assay, a bias-controlled multiplex PCR, was used to amplify TCRbeta CDR3 regions from genomic DNA. The study's processing was this. The number of nucleated cells in each sample was estimated from the amplification of reference gene primers within the assay. Sequence reads were collapsed and filtered to measure the absolute abundance of every unique TCRbeta CDR3 rearrangement. For each sample, productive Simpson clonality was calculated by taking the square root of Simpson's diversity index across productive rearrangements. TCRdb took over this immuneACCESS table, retaining in-frame rearrangements with V and J assigned. Such tables are incomplete; in checked studies, under half of the missing clones stem from an unresolved V gene, and the remainder is unexplained. The V and J calls and clone size are taken from that table; D and trimming were inferred from the DNA. Counted in this sample were about 240,000 clones; 75% to 85% of them appeared once. The ten largest account for 7.5% to 8% of the sample.

In Seattle, one collaborating source enrolled patients while the infection was active and tracked those patients longitudinally over the course of disease. The collaborating institutions used their own protocols to collect whole blood in K2EDTA tubes. For TCRbeta analysis, collaborators shipped samples as frozen whole blood, isolated PBMCs, or DNA extracted from either of those sample types. This sequence originates from a woman at least 80 years old with COVID-19, enrolled during active disease. Sequences were obtained from peripheral blood. The V and J segments used are TRBV7-3 and TRBJ1-2; the D region possibly corresponds to TRBD1 (5 bases align). The CDR3 corresponds to CASSLGAGSAYGYTF. The DNA sequence follows: TGTGCCAGCAGCTTAGGGGCAGGATCCGCATATGGCTACACCTTC.